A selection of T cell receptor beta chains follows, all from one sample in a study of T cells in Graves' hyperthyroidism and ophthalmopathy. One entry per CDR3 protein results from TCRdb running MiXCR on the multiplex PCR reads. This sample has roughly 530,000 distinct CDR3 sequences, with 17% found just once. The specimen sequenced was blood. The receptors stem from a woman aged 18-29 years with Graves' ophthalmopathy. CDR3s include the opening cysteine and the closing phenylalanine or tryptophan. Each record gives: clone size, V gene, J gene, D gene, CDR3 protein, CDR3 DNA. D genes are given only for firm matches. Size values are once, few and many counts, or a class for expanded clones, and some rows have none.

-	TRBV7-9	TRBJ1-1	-	CASSLIGRYMNTEAFF	TGTGCCAGCAGCTTAATTGGCAGATATATGAACACTGAAGCTTTCTTT
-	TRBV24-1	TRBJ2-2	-	CATSDLQFSGSSFMGTGELFF	TGTGCCACCAGTGATTTGCAATTTTCCGGGAGTAGTTTTATGGGCACCGGGGAGCTGTTTTTT
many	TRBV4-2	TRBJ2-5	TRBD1	CASSHRDRGLETQYF	TGTGCCAGCAGTCACCGGGACAGGGGGTTAGAGACCCAGTACTTC
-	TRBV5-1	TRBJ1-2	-	CASSLAGAEPNGYTF	TGCGCCAGCAGCTTGGCCGGAGCGGAGCCTAATGGCTACACCTTC
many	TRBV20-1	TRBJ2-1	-	CSALAREQFF	TGCAGTGCCCTGGCCCGGGAGCAGTTCTTC
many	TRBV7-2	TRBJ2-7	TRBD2	CASSLEGTSGSYEQYF	TGTGCCAGCAGCTTAGAGGGTACTAGCGGGAGCTACGAGCAGTACTTC
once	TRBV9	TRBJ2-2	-	CASSVVVGELFF	TGTGCCAGCAGCGTAGTGGTAGGGGAGCTGTTTTTT
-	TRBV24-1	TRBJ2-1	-	CATSDLVRGHNEQFF	TGTGCCACCAGTGATTTGGTCAGGGGCCACAATGAGCAGTTCTTC
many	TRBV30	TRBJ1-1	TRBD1	CAWTGTGAEAFF	TGTGCCTGGACCGGTACAGGGGCTGAAGCTTTCTTT
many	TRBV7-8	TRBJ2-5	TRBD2	CASSWGLAAETQYF	TGTGCCAGCAGCTGGGGACTAGCGGCAGAGACCCAGTACTTC
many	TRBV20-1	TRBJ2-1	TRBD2	CSARVSSGGTSPINEQFF	TGCAGTGCTAGAGTTTCTAGCGGGGGGACTAGCCCTATCAATGAGCAGTTCTTC
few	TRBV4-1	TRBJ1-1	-	CASSQPDGGEAFF	TGCGCCAGCAGCCAACCGGACGGAGGGGAAGCTTTCTTT
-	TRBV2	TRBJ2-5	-	CASGRQETQYF	TGTGCCAGCGGGAGACAAGAGACCCAGTACTTC
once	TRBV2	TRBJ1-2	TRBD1	CACRPGQGANYGHTF	TGTGCCTGCAGACCCGGACAGGGGGCTAACTATGGCCACACCTTC
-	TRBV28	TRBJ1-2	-	CASSEIDKDGYTF	TGTGCCAGCAGTGAAATCGACAAAGATGGCTACACCTTC
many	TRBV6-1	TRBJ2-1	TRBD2	CASSYGGGAGEQFF	TGTGCCAGCAGTTATGGCGGGGGGGCGGGTGAGCAGTTCTTC
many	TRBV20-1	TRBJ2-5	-	CSARAQGRGETQYF	TGCAGTGCTAGAGCACAGGGTAGGGGAGAGACCCAGTACTTC
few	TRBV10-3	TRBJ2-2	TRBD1	CAISSRQGSNTGELFF	TGTGCCATCAGTTCCCGACAGGGCTCGAACACCGGGGAGCTGTTTTTT
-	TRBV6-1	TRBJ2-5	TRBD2	CASRSLAGAETQYF	TGTGCCAGCAGGTCTCTAGCGGGAGCAGAGACCCAGTACTTC
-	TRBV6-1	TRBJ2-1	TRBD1	CASWPGDSSYNEQFF	TGTGCCAGTTGGCCCGGGGACAGCTCCTACAATGAGCAGTTCTTC
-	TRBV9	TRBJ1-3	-	CASSFNSGNTIYF	TGTGCCAGCAGCTTCAACTCTGGAAACACCATATATTTT
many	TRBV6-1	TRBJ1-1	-	CASRDTISNTEAFF	TGTGCCAGCAGGGACACGATTTCGAACACTGAAGCTTTCTTT
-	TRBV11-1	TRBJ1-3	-	CASSPPRGFSSGNTIYF	TGTGCCAGCAGCCCACCCAGGGGCTTTAGCTCTGGAAACACCATATATTTT
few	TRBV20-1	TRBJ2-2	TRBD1	CSAARPGQKNTGELFF	TGCAGTGCAGCGAGACCGGGACAGAAAAACACCGGGGAGCTGTTTTTT
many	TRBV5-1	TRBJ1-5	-	CASSPTSGGNQPQHF	TGCGCCAGCAGCCCGACCTCAGGGGGCAATCAGCCCCAGCATTTT
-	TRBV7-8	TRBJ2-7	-	CASSSEAGLYEQYF	TGTGCCAGCAGTTCGGAGGCAGGGTTATACGAGCAGTACTTC
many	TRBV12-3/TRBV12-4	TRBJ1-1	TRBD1	CASTRGRGLVDAFF	TGTGCCAGCACCCGGGGCAGGGGGCTAGTCGATGCTTTCTTT
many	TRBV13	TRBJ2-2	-	CASSLVSGELFF	TGTGCCAGCAGCTTAGTTTCCGGGGAGCTGTTTTTT
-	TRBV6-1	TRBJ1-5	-	CASSPKAGVSNQPQHF	TGTGCCAGCAGCCCGAAAGCAGGGGTTAGCAATCAGCCCCAGCATTTT
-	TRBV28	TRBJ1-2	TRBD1	CASNTGGGGYTF	TGTGCCAGCAATACAGGGGGCGGTGGCTACACCTTC
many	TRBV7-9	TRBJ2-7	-	CASSFGEYEQYF	TGTGCCAGCAGCTTTGGGGAATACGAGCAGTACTTC
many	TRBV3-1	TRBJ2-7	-	CASSDQGNEQYF	TGTGCCAGCAGCGACCAGGGTAACGAGCAGTACTTC
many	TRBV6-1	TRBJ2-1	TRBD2	CASSPGLVLHEQFF	TGTGCCAGCAGCCCCGGACTAGTTTTGCATGAGCAGTTCTTC
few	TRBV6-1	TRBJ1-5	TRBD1	CASSTGADQPQHF	TGTGCCAGCAGTACAGGGGCAGATCAGCCCCAGCATTTT
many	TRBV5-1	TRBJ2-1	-	CASGLGFYNEQFF	TGCGCCAGCGGCCTGGGGTTCTACAATGAGCAGTTCTTC
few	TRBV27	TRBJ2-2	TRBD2	CASSVAGGPAGELFF	TGTGCCAGCAGTGTAGCGGGAGGGCCGGCCGGGGAGCTGTTTTTT
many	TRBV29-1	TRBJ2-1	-	CSVDPQNYNEQFF	TGCAGCGTTGATCCACAGAACTACAATGAGCAGTTCTTC
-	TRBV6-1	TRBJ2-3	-	CASSDGGFRTDTQYF	TGTGCCAGCAGTGACGGAGGGTTTCGCACAGATACGCAGTATTTT
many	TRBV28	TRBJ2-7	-	CASNSNIQASSYEQYF	TGTGCCAGCAACAGCAATATACAGGCGAGCTCCTACGAGCAGTACTTC